Presented here are 24 T cell receptor beta chains from one specimen sequenced in a study of diagnostic markers for celiac disease. Using the reads, TCRdb records one entry per CDR3 protein without DNA. This table holds under 9,500 distinct CDR3 sequences. Material: either unsorted cells or a sorted T cell fraction (not recorded which). The receptors here all came from a human donor. This table probably holds off-target reads from a library built for another chain.

CDR3 sequence: CASSLPLTSHLHF. The gene calls are TRBV7-2 and TRBJ1-6. CDR1 SGHTA and CDR2 FQGNSA come from the germline V gene. The CDR3 sequence is 13 residues long. Variable domain in full (rest from reference TRBV7-2 and TRBJ1-6): GAGVSQSPSNKVTEKGKDVELRCDPISGHTALYWYRQSLGQGLEFLIYFQGNSAPDKSGLPSDRFSAERTGGSVSTLTIQRTQQEDSAVYLCASSLPLTSHLHFGNGTRLTVT.

The chain recombines TRBV3-1 with TRBJ2-1; no DNA is available, so the TRBD2 call from TCRdb remains unchecked. CDR1 LGHDT and CDR2 YNNKEL come from the germline V gene (reference sequence). This CDR3 has 16 amino acids. CDR3 residues: CASSQLSGVTYNEQFF.

The rearrangement uses TRBV4-1 and TRBJ1-4. This CDR3 is 15 amino acids long. From germline, CDR1 is MGHRA and CDR2 YSYEKL. CDR3 protein: CASSQERFRGEKLFF.

According to its frequency, this clonotype is medium-sized (0.01 to 0.1%). The rearrangement uses TRBV5-1 and TRBJ2-7; the D gene TCRdb calls, TRBD1, cannot be checked with no DNA. Germline CDR1 and CDR2: SGHRS and YFSETQ. CDR3 length: 16 residues. The chain's CDR3 is CASSLVSGQGSYEQYF.

Frequency places this clonotype as medium-sized (0.01 to 0.1%). The chain carries TRBV12-3 or TRBV12-4 and TRBJ2-2; TCRdb names TRBD2, which stays unverified in the absence of DNA. This CDR3 has 13 amino acids. This chain's CDR3 is CASRPGRVGELFF.

Considering frequency, this clonotype is medium-sized (0.01 to 0.1%). The chain uses TRBV2 and TRBJ1-2; the TCRdb D gene call, TRBD1, has no DNA to confirm it. CDR1 is SNHLY and CDR2 is FYNNEI in the germline V gene. The CDR3 sequence is 16 residues long. The CDR3 loop reads CASSEDRPTRGTGYTF.

The rearrangement uses TRBV10-3 and TRBJ1-1. The CDR3 has 12 residues. The germline CDR1 and CDR2 sequences are ENHRY and SYGVKD. CDR3 region: CATKPPNTEAFF.

This clonotype is labeled medium-sized (0.01 to 0.1%) based on frequency. The chain recombines TRBV7-9 with TRBJ2-1; TCRdb's D gene call, TRBD2, goes unchecked for lack of DNA. This CDR3 is built from 15 residues. Looked up from germline, CDR1 is SEHNR and CDR2 is FQNEAQ (reference sequence). CDR3 sequence: CASRVGLAGVSEQFF.

This clonotype counts as medium-sized by frequency. The CDR3 loop reads CSVLNGGDTEAFF. The chain recombines TRBV20-1 with TRBJ1-1. Germline loops: CDR1 DFQATT, CDR2 SNEGSKA (reference sequence). The CDR3 length is 13 residues.

The rearrangement links TRBV10-3 to TRBJ1-6; without DNA, the TCRdb call of TRBD1 cannot be checked. Germline-derived CDR1 and CDR2 are ENHRY and SYGVKD. The CDR3 contains 15 residues. The CDR3 here is CAISTGTTLGTPLHF.

J is TRBJ2-7 and V is TRBV5-6; TCRdb picks TRBD1, but there is no DNA to check that call. The CDR3 is made up of 16 amino acids. Germline CDR1 reads SGHDT; CDR2 reads YYEEEE. CDR3 loop: CASSSRRTGAAEEQYF. The full variable domain, its missing parts supplied by reference TRBV5-6 and TRBJ2-7, is DAGVTQSPTHLIKTRGQQVTLRCSPKSGHDTVSWYQQALGQGPQFIFQYYEEEERQRGNFPDRFSGHQFPNYSSELNVNALLLGDSALYLCASSSRRTGAAEEQYFGPGTRLTVT.

The chain has TRBV5-8 and TRBJ2-5; TCRdb designates TRBD1, a call that cannot be tested without DNA. Germline-derived CDR1 and CDR2 are SGHTS and YDEGEE. This CDR3 spans 15 amino acids. This chain's CDR3 is CASSLWTARPETQYF.

This chain uses TRBV5-1 with TRBJ1-6; TCRdb indicates TRBD1, and absent DNA this call remains unverified. There are 15 residues in the CDR3. CDR1 and CDR2 (germline): SGHRS, YFSETQ. The chain's CDR3 is CASSLRPGGNSPLHF. The full variable domain, with the rest looked up from reference TRBV5-1 and TRBJ1-6, is KAGVTQTPRYLIKTRGQQVTLSCSPISGHRSVSWYQQTPGQGLQFLFEYFSETQRNKGNFPGRFSGRQFSNSRSEMNVSTLELGDSALYLCASSLRPGGNSPLHFGNGTRLTVT.

The rearrangement joins TRBV25-1 to TRBJ2-7; TCRdb returns TRBD2, unconfirmable since there is no DNA. Germline lookup yields CDR1 MGHDK and CDR2 SYGVNS. This CDR3 is built from 13 residues. CDR3 residues: CASTGLADYEQYF.

The V call is TRBV5-1, the J call TRBJ2-5; TCRdb gives TRBD1 as the D gene, but with no DNA this cannot be confirmed. This CDR3 region has 14 residues. CDR1 and CDR2 (germline): SGHRS, YFSETQ. CDR3 sequence: CASRPGHHQETQYF.

The V and J genes are TRBV10-3 and TRBJ2-3; TCRdb's assignment of TRBD1 cannot be checked, as there is no DNA. The CDR3 loop spans 16 amino acids. CDR1 ENHRY and CDR2 SYGVKD come from the germline V gene. CDR3: CAISEFRDRGPDTQYF.

V usage is TRBV9 and J usage is TRBJ1-2. Per germline, CDR1 SGDLS and CDR2 YYNGEE. The CDR3 is 15 residues long. The CDR3: CASSPRHGTFYGYTF.

The chain links TRBV18 to TRBJ2-5; no DNA is available, so the TRBD1 call from TCRdb remains unchecked. The germline gives CDR1 KGHSH, CDR2 LQKENI. CDR3 length equals 14 residues. CDR3 in amino acids: CASSPGTGKETQYF.

This chain connects TRBV5-1 to TRBJ1-2; no DNA is available, so the TRBD1 call from TCRdb remains unchecked. Germline CDR1 reads SGHRS; CDR2 reads YFSETQ. There are 17 residues in the CDR3. The CDR3 is CASSTNPPGQGYYGYTF.

The chain carries TRBV5-1 and TRBJ1-5; the D call from TCRdb, TRBD1, cannot be confirmed without DNA. The length of the CDR3 is 15 residues. Germline assignment: CDR1 SGHRS and CDR2 YFSETQ. CDR3: CASSPDRYSNQPQHF.

This clonotype registers medium-sized by frequency. The V and J genes are TRBV4-3 and TRBJ2-6; TCRdb selects TRBD2, and the lack of DNA leaves this call unchecked. CDR3 length: 16 residues. Germline V gene lookup returns CDR1 LGHNA and CDR2 YSLEER. The CDR3 reads CASRRDYSSGANVLTF.

The rearrangement uses TRBV5-1 and TRBJ2-1; the TCRdb D gene call, TRBD2, has no DNA to confirm it. Germline V lookup: CDR1 SGHRS, CDR2 YFSETQ. CDR3 length equals 14 residues. The CDR3 spells CASSWGTRGNEQFF.

Measured by frequency, this clonotype is medium-sized (0.01 to 0.1%). The V and J genes are TRBV28 and TRBJ2-1. This CDR3 spans 14 amino acids. Germline CDR1 reads MDHEN; CDR2 reads SYDVKM. CDR3 amino acids: CASSIVGFSNEQFF.

According to its frequency, this clonotype is medium-sized. The chain links TRBV5-1 to TRBJ2-7; TCRdb returns TRBD1, unconfirmable since there is no DNA. Per germline, CDR1 SGHRS and CDR2 YFSETQ. The CDR3 runs to 14 residues. The CDR3: CASSFQQGLYEQYF.